The clone carrying this T cell receptor beta chain was counted ten times or more. There are 15 residues in the CDR3. Trimming cost V 0 bases and J 6 bases, with 14 bases left between them. Germline V CDR1 and CDR2: SGHRS, YFSETQ. The TCRbeta library was prepared with unique molecular identifiers. One entry per CDR3 protein, called by TCRdb with MiXCR from the PCR reads. The data show approximately 650,000 distinct CDR3 sequences, over 10% seen once. This sample is part of a study of T-cell reconstitution after alpha-beta-depleted transplantation in children. This receptor was identified in a girl aged 2 to 10 with congenital amegakaryocytic thrombocytopenia, due to receive a stem cell transplant. Sequencing used PBMCs, obtained before TCRalphabeta/CD19-depleted stem cell transplant. V gene TRBV5-1 combines with J gene TRBJ2-3; D perhaps matches TRBD1 (6 bases). CDR3 sequence (DNA): TGCGCCAGCAGCTTGGTTGCACAGGGTCGGGATACGCAGTATTTT. Translating it yields CASSLVAQGRDTQYF. The full variable domain, in which reference TRBV5-1 and TRBJ2-3 provide the parts outside the CDR3, is KAGVTQTPRYLIKTRGQQVTLSCSPISGHRSVSWYQQTPGQGLQFLFEYFSETQRNKGNFPGRFSGRQFSNSRSEMNVSTLELGDSALYLCASSLVAQGRDTQYFGPGTRLTVL.